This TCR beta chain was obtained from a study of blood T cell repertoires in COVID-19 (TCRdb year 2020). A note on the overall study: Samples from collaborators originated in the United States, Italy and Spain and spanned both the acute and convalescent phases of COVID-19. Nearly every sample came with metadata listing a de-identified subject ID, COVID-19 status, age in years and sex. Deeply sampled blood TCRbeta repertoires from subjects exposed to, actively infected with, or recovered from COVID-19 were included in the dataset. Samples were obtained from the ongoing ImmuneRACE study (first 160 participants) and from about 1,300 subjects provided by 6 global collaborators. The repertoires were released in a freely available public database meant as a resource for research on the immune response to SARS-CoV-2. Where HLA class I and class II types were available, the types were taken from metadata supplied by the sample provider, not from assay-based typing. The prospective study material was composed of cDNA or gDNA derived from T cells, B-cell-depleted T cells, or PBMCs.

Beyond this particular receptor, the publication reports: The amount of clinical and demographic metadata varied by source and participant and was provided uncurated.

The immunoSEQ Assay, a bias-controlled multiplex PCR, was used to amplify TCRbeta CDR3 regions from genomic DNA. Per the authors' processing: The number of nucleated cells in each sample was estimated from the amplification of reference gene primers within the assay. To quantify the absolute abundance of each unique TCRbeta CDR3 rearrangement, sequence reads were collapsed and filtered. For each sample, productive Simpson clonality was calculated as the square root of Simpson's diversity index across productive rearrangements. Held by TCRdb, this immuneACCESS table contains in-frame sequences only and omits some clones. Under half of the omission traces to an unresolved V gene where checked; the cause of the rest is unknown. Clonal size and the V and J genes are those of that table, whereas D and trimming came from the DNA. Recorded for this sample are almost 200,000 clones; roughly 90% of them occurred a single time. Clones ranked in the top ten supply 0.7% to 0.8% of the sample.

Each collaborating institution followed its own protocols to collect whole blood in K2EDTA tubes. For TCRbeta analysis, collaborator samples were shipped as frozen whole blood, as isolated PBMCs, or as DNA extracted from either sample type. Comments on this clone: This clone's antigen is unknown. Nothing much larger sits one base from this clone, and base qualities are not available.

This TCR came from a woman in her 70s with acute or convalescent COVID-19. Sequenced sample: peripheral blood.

For the CDR3, the sequence is CASSLTRGLRETQYF. The sequence in DNA is TGCGCCAGCAGCTTGACGAGGGGGCTACGAGAGACCCAGTACTTC. The sequence is built from TRBV5-1 and TRBJ2-5, and 7 junctional nucleotides match TRBD1. CDR1 and CDR2 (SGHRS, YFSETQ) derive from the germline V gene. Trimming removed 1 base from V and 4 bases from J; the gene matches leave 7 bases unexplained. Inclusive of the bounding cysteine and phenylalanine, the CDR3 is 15 residues long. Of all the DNA, just the CDR3 is kept, 45 bases in frame from base 1.